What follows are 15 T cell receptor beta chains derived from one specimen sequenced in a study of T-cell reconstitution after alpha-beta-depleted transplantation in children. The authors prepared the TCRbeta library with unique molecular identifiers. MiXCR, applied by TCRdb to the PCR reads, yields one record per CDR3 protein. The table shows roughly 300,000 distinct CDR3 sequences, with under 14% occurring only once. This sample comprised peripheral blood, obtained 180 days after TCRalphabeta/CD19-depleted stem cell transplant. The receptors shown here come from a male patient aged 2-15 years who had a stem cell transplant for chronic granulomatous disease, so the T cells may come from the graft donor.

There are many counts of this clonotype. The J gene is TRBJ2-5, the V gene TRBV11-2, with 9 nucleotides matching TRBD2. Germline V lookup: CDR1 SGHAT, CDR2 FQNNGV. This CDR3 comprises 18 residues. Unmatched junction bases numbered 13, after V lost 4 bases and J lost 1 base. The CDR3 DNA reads TGTGCCAGCAGCTCCTCCTTACCGACTAGCGGATTCCAAGAGACCCAGTACTTC. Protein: CASSSSLPTSGFQETQYF.

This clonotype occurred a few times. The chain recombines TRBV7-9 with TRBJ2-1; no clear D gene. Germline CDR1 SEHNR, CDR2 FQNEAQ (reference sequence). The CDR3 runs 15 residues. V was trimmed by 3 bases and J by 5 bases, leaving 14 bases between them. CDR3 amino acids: CASSFHFQSNNEQFF. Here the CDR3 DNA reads TGTGCCAGCAGCTTCCACTTCCAATCTAACAATGAGCAGTTCTTC.

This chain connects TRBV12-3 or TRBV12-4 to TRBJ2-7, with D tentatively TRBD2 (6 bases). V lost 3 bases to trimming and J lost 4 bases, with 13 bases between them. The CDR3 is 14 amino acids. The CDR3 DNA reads TGTGCCAGCAGTTTTCGGGCCGGAGGGTACGAGCAGTACTTC. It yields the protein CASSFRAGGYEQYF.

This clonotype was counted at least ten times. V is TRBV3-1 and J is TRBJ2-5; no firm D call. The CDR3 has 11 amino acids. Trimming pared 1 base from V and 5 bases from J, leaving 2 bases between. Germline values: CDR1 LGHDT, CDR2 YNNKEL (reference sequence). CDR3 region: CASSQAETQYF. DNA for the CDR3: TGTGCCAGCAGCCAAGCGGAGACCCAGTACTTC.

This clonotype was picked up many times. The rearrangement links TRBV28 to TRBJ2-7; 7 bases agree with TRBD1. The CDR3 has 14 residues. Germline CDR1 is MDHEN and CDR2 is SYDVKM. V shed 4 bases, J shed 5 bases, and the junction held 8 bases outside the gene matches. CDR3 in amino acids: CASSSGTEWDEQYF. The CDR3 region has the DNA TGTGCCAGCAGTTCCGGGACAGAATGGGACGAGCAGTACTTC.

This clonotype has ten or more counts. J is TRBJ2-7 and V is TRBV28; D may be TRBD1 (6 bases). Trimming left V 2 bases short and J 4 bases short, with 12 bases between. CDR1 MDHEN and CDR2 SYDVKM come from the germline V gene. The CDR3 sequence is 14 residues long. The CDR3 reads CASSLITGMYEQYF. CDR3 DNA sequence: TGTGCCAGCAGTTTAATTACAGGGATGTACGAGCAGTACTTC.

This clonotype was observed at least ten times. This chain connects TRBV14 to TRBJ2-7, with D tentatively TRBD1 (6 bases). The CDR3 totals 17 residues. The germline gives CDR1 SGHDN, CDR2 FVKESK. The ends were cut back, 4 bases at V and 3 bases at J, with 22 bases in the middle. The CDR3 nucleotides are TGTGCCAGCAGCCCTCACCTTATAGACAGGACTTACTACGAGCAGTACTTC. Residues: CASSPHLIDRTYYEQYF.

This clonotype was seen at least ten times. The CDR3 is CASRSLNFGTEAFF. The CDR3 DNA sequence: TGCGCCAGCAGAAGTTTAAACTTTGGGACTGAAGCTTTCTTT. This rearrangement joins TRBV5-1 to TRBJ1-1; D gene ambiguous. The CDR3 length is 14 residues. Trimming removed 5 bases from V and 5 bases from J, with 16 bases in between. Germline V gene lookup returns CDR1 SGHRS and CDR2 YFSETQ.

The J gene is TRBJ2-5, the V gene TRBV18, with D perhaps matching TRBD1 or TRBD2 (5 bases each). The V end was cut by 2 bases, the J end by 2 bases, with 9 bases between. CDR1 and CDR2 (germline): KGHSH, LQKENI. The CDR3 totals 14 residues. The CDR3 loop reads CASSPMRGQETQYF. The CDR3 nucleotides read TGTGCCAGCTCACCAATGAGGGGTCAAGAGACCCAGTACTTC.

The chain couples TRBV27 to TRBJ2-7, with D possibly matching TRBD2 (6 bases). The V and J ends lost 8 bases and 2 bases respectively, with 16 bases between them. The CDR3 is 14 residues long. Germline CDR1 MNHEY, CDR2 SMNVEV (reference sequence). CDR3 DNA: TGTGCCAGCGGATCGCGGGACGGAGCCTACGAGCAGTACTTC. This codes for CASGSRDGAYEQYF.

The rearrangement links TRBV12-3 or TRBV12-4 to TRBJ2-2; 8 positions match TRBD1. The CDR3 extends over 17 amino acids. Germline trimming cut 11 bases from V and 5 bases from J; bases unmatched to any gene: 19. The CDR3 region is CALRDSFRGRLTGELFF. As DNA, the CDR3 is TGTGCCCTCAGAGATTCATTCAGGGGGCGGTTGACCGGGGAGCTGTTTTTT.

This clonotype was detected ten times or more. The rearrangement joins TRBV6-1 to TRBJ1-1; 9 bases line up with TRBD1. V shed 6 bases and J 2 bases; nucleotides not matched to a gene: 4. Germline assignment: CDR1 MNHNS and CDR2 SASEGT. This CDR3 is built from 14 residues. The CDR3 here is CASRDRGTNTEAFF. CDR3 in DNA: TGTGCCAGCAGGGACAGGGGAACCAACACTGAAGCTTTCTTT.

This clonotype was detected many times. CDR3 in DNA: TGCAGTGCTAGAGATGTGGGGCTGAACGAAAAACTGTTTTTT. Encoded protein: CSARDVGLNEKLFF. This chain links TRBV20-1 with TRBJ1-4, with TRBD1 as a possible D gene (5 bases). There are 14 residues in the CDR3. Trimming shortened V by 0 bases and J by 8 bases, and 13 bases separated the two germline ends. Germline CDR1 reads DFQATT; CDR2 reads SNEGSKA (reference sequence).

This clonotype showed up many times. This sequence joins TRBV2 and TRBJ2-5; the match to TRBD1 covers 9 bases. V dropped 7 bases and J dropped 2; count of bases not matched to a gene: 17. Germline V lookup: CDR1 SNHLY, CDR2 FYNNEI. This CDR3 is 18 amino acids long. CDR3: CASTTSRDRARLQETQYF. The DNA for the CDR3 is TGTGCCAGCACCACATCTAGGGACAGGGCCCGCCTTCAAGAGACCCAGTACTTC.

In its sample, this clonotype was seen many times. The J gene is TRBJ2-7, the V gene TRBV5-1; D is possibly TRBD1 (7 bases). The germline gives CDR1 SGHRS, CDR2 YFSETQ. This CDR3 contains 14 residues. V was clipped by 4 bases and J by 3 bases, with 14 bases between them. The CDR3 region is CASSRGTVDYEQYF. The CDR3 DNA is TGCGCCAGCAGCCGGGGGACAGTAGACTACGAGCAGTACTTC. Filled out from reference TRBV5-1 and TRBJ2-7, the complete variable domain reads KAGVTQTPRYLIKTRGQQVTLSCSPISGHRSVSWYQQTPGQGLQFLFEYFSETQRNKGNFPGRFSGRQFSNSRSEMNVSTLELGDSALYLCASSRGTVDYEQYFGPGTRLTVT.